A single sample gave rise to the 15 T cell receptor beta chains below, sequenced in a study of technical replicates of blood from four donors. Libraries were prepared by immunoSEQ multiplex PCR; TCRdb keeps only in-frame clonotypes and omits some of them. The top ten clones hold roughly 0.2% of a sample with tens of thousands of clones, 95% to 99% of them seen once. Sequenced material: T cells isolated from PBMCs. Receptors originate from a human donor in good health.

This rearrangement joins TRBV7-8 to TRBJ2-1, with D uncertain. With 4 bases removed from V and 11 bases from J, the gap between germline ends came to 9 bases. The CDR3 covers 11 residues. Germline values: CDR1 SGHVS, CDR2 FQNEAQ. The CDR3 nucleotides read TGTGCCAGCAGCTCCGGTCCTCAGCAGTTCTTC. It specifies CASSSGPQQFF.

This chain links TRBV5-6 with TRBJ2-3; the D gene is possibly TRBD2 (6 bases). V shed 4 bases and J shed 4 bases, with 16 bases lying between them. From germline, CDR1 is SGHDT and CDR2 YYEEEE. This CDR3 has 15 amino acids. CDR3 amino acids: CASSPGTGGPDTQYF. The CDR3 DNA reads as TGTGCCAGCAGCCCTGGGACTGGAGGGCCAGATACGCAGTATTTT.

This rearrangement joins TRBV5-1 to TRBJ2-3; D might be TRBD1 (7 bases). The CDR3 loop spans 14 amino acids. The ends were cut back, 4 bases at V and 4 bases at J, with 13 bases in the middle. CDR1 is SGHRS, CDR2 YFSETQ, per germline. For the CDR3, the DNA is TGCGCCAGCAGCCCGCTCAGGGGGGCAGATACGCAGTATTTT. This sequence encodes CASSPLRGADTQYF.

V is TRBV11-1 and J is TRBJ1-1; the match to TRBD1 covers 7 bases. The CDR3 totals 12 residues. Trimming removed 5 bases from V and 11 bases from J; junction bases left unmatched: 8. Germline V lookup: CDR1 SGHAT, CDR2 FQDESV (reference sequence). CDR3 sequence: CASSTQTGFAFF. CDR3 bases: TGTGCCAGCAGCACGCAGACAGGGTTTGCTTTCTTT.

This chain connects TRBV7-9 to TRBJ1-3, with 7 bases that match TRBD1. Germline V gene lookup returns CDR1 SEHNR and CDR2 FQNEAQ (reference sequence). The length of the CDR3 is 17 residues. The ends lost 3 bases at V and 4 bases at J; junction bases unmatched: 12. The CDR3: CASSFGWDSPAGNTIYF. In DNA form, the CDR3 reads TGTGCCAGCAGCTTTGGATGGGACAGCCCCGCGGGAAACACCATATATTTT.

As to this clone: In the same sample, other DNA sequences code for this CDR3. The chain recombines TRBV6-1 with TRBJ1-5; D remains ambiguous. Germline CDR1 reads MNHNS; CDR2 reads SASEGT. Trimming removed 6 bases from V and 3 bases from J, with 3 bases in between. The CDR3 covers 11 residues. The CDR3 loop is CASRANQPQHF. Written as DNA, the CDR3 is TGTGCCAGCAGAGCCAATCAGCCCCAGCATTTT.

This clone was observed a single time. The rearrangement links TRBV11-2 to TRBJ2-5, with 8 positions matching TRBD1. Germline CDR1 is SGHAT and CDR2 is FQNNGV. The CDR3 spans 14 residues. The junction had 4 bases not matched to a gene; V was cut back by 1 base and J by 6 bases. Here the CDR3 reads CASSLGTGKKTQYF. CDR3 nucleotide sequence: TGTGCCAGCAGCTTAGGGACAGGGAAAAAGACCCAGTACTTC. Complete variable domain (other parts from reference TRBV11-2 and TRBJ2-5): EAGVAQSPRYKIIEKRQSVAFWCNPISGHATLYWYQQILGQGPKLLIQFQNNGVVDDSQLPKDRFSAERLKGVDSTLKIQPAKLEDSAVYLCASSLGTGKKTQYFGPGTRLLVL.

V and J are TRBV7-9 and TRBJ1-2; possible D gene TRBD1, 5 bases. The ends were cut back, 4 bases at V and 8 bases at J, with 14 bases in the middle. The germline gives CDR1 SEHNR, CDR2 FQNEAQ (reference sequence). This CDR3 has 13 residues. CDR3 bases: TGTGCCAGCAGCTACGGGTCAGGGTACGGCTACACCTTC. Translation gives CASSYGSGYGYTF.

V usage is TRBV5-1 and J usage is TRBJ2-1, with 7 bases lining up with TRBD2. The ends lost 4 bases at V and 7 bases at J; junction bases unmatched: 8. The CDR3 totals 14 residues. CDR1 is SGHRS and CDR2 is YFSETQ in the germline V gene. CDR3 in DNA: TGCGCCAGCAGCGGAATGCGGGAGTTAAATGAGCAGTTCTTC. It is translated as CASSGMRELNEQFF.

J is TRBJ2-7 and V is TRBV7-6; possibly TRBD2 for D (5 bases). The CDR3 length is 13 residues. Per the germline V gene, CDR1 is SGHVS and CDR2 is FNYEAQ. The ends were cut back, 1 base at V and 6 bases at J, with 10 bases in the middle. CDR3 residues: CASSLGSGGEQYF. The CDR3 DNA reads TGTGCCAGCAGCTTAGGGTCTGGAGGCGAGCAGTACTTC.

This chain connects TRBV7-9 to TRBJ1-2; D gene uncertain. The CDR3 is made up of 14 amino acids. CDR1 and CDR2 (germline): SEHNR, FQNEAQ (reference sequence). With 3 bases removed from V and 0 bases from J, the gap between germline ends came to 8 bases. CDR3 amino acids: CASSFAASNYGYTF. The CDR3 nucleotides are TGTGCCAGCAGCTTCGCGGCTTCTAACTATGGCTACACCTTC.

V is TRBV11-2 and J is TRBJ1-1; D remains ambiguous. The CDR3 spans 13 residues. The V gene lost 1 base and the J gene lost 5 bases, with 8 bases spanning the gap. Germline loops: CDR1 SGHAT, CDR2 FQNNGV. CDR3 sequence reads: CASSLGGRTEAFF. CDR3 DNA: TGTGCCAGCAGCTTAGGAGGGAGGACTGAAGCTTTCTTT.

The chain carries TRBV5-1 and TRBJ1-1, with D tentatively TRBD1 (5 bases). Between the trimmed V and J ends, which lost 7 bases and 4 bases, there was a span of 14 bases. CDR3 length equals 13 residues. Per the germline V gene, CDR1 is SGHRS and CDR2 is YFSETQ. The CDR3 DNA reads TGCGCCAGCTGCGACAGCTGGGGCACTGAAGCTTTCTTT. This codes for CASCDSWGTEAFF.

The rearrangement links TRBV9 to TRBJ1-2; D call uncertain. Trimming stripped 4 bases from V and 6 bases from J, with 16 bases between. Per the germline V gene, CDR1 is SGDLS and CDR2 is YYNGEE. The CDR3 totals 14 residues. The CDR3 reads CASSPPSDFHGYTF. The CDR3 DNA reads TGTGCCAGCAGCCCCCCGTCGGACTTCCATGGCTACACCTTC.

The chain uses TRBV27 and TRBJ2-7; D gene ambiguous. Germline V gene sequence: CDR1 MNHEY, CDR2 SMNVEV (reference sequence). The CDR3 loop spans 14 amino acids. V was clipped by 1 base and J by 2 bases, with 9 bases between them. CDR3 region: CASSLLYGTYEQYF. The CDR3 DNA reads as TGTGCCAGCAGTTTATTATACGGTACCTACGAGCAGTACTTC.